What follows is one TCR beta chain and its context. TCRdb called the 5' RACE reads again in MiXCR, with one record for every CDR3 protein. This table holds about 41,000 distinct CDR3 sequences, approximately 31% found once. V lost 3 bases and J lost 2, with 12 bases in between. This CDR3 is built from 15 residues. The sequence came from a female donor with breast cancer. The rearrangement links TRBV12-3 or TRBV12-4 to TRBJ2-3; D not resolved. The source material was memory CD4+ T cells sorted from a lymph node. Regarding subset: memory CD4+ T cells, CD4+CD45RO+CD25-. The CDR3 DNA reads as TGTGCCAGCAGTTTTGGGTCCTCATTCACAGATACGCAGTATTTT. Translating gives CASSFGSSFTDTQYF.